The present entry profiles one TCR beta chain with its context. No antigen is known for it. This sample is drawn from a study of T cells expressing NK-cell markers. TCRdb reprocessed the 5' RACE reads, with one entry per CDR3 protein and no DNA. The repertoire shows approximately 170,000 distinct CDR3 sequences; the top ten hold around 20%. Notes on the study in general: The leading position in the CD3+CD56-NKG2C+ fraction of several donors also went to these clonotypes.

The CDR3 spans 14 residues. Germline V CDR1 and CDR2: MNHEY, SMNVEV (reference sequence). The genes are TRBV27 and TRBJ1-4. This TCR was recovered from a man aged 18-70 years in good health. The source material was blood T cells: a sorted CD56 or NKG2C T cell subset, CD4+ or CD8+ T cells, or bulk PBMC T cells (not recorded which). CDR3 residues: CASSTGGVKEKLFF.